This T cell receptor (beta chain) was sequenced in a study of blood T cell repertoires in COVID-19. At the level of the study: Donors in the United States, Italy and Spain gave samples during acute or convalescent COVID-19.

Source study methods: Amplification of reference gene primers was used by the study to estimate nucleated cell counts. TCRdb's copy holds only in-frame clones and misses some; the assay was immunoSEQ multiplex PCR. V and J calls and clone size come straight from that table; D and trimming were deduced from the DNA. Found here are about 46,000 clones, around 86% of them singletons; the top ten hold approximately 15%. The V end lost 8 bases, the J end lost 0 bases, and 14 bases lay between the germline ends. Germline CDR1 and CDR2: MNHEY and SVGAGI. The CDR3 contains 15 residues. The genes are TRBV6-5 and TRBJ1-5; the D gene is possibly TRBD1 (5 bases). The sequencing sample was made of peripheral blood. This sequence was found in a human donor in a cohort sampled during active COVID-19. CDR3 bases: TGTGCCAGCCAAGCAGGGTGGACTAGCAATCAGCCCCAGCATTTT. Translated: CASQAGWTSNQPQHF.